This TCR beta chain derives from a study of naive and memory T cell subsets. The sample holds many counts of this clonotype. Its cognate antigen is unknown. Overall study findings and caveats: Naive repertoires, especially CD8, held a few larger clonotypes, possibly memory cells re-expressing CD45RA.

V was shortened by 1 base and J by 5 bases, with 14 bases between the two germline ends. The CDR3 is 14 amino acids. Germline loops: CDR1 SQVTM, CDR2 ANQGSEA. Two oligonucleotides, mixed equimolar, formed the beta constant-region primer covering TRBC1 and TRBC2. The ligated cDNA underwent four PCR rounds using SP2 and nested alpha and beta constant-region primers. TCRdb analysed the UMI-ligation and nested PCR reads with MiXCR anew, one entry per CDR3 protein. The sample includes under 150,000 distinct CDR3 sequences, approximately 21% seen only once; the top ten take about 0.63%. The J gene is TRBJ2-5, the V gene TRBV29-1; possibly TRBD1 for D (5 bases). Material: naive CD8+ T cells from blood. The TCR sequence derives from a human donor in good health. CDR3 sequence: CSVEGIREVETQYF. CDR3 nucleotide sequence: TGCAGCGTTGAAGGTATCAGGGAAGTGGAGACCCAGTACTTC.